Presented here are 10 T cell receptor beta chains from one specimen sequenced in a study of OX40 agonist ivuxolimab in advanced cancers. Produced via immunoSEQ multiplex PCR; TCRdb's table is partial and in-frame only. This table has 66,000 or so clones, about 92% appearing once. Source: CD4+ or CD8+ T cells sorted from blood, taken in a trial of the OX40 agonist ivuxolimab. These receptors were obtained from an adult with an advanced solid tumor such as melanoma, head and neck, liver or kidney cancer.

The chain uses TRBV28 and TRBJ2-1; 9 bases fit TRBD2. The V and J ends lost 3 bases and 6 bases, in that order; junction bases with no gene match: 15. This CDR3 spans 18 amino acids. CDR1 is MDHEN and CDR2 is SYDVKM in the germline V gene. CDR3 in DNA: TGTGCCAGCAGTTTTCTAGCTATGCGGGAGGGCCCGGGCAATGAGCAGTTCTTC. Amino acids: CASSFLAMREGPGNEQFF.

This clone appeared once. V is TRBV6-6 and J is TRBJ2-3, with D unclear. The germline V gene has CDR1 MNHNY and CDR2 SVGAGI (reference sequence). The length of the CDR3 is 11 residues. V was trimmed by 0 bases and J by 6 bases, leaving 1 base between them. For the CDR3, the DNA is TGTGCCAGCAGTTACTCGGATACGCAGTATTTT. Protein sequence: CASSYSDTQYF.

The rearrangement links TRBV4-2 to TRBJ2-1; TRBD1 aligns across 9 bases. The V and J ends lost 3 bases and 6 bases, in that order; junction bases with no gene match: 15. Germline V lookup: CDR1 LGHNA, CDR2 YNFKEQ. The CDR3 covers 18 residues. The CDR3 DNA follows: TGTGCCAGCAGCCAGACCTTTTTGACAGGGGGATTCAGCAATGAGCAGTTCTTC. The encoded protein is CASSQTFLTGGFSNEQFF.

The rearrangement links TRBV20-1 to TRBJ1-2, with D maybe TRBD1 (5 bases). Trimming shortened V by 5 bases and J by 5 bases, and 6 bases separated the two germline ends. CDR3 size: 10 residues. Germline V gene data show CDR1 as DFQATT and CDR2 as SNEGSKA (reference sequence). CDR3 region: CSAEGYGYTF. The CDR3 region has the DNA TGCAGTGCTGAGGGGTATGGCTACACCTTC.

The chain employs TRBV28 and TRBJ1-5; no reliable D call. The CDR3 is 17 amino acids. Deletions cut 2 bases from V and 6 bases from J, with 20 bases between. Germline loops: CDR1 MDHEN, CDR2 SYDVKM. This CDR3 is CASSLGLRQSSGQPQHF. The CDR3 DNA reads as TGTGCCAGCAGTTTAGGGTTGCGGCAAAGCTCGGGTCAGCCCCAGCATTTT.

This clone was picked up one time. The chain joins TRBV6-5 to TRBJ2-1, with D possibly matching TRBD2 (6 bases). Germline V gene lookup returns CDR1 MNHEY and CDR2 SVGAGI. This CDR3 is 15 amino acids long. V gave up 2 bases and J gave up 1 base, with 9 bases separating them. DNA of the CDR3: TGTGCCAGCAGTTACAGGGACTCTTCCTACAATGAGCAGTTCTTC. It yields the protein CASSYRDSSYNEQFF.

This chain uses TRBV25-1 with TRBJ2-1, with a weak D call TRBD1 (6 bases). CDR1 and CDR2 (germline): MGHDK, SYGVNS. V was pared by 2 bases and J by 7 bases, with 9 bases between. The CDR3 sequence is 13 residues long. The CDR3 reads CASSEMGTNEQFF. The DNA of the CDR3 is TGTGCCAGCAGTGAAATGGGGACAAATGAGCAGTTCTTC.

This CDR3 reads CASSRPLGVDEQFF. DNA for the CDR3: TGTGCCAGCAGCCGACCTTTGGGAGTTGATGAGCAGTTCTTC. The rearrangement joins TRBV9 to TRBJ2-1; possibly TRBD2 for D (5 bases). V dropped 4 bases and J dropped 8 bases, with 16 bases sitting between them. Germline CDR1 and CDR2: SGDLS and YYNGEE. The CDR3 runs 14 residues.

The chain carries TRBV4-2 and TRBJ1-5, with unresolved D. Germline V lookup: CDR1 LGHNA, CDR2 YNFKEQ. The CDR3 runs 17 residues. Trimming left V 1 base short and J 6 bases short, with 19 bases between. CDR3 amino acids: CASSQGTFSGEGQPQHF. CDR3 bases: TGTGCCAGCAGCCAAGGGACCTTTTCCGGCGAAGGTCAGCCCCAGCATTTT.

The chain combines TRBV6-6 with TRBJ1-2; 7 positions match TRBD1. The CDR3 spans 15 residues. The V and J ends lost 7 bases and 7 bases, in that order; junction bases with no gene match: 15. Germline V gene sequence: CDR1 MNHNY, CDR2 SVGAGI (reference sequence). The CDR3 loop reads CASTRSTGLVIGYTF. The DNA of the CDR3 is TGTGCCAGCACCCGCTCGACAGGGCTTGTGATTGGCTACACCTTC.